One and the same sample provided the 17 T cell receptor beta chains below, sequenced in a study of T cells in Graves' hyperthyroidism and ophthalmopathy. TCR beta CDR3 region amplification was performed from RNA transcripts. RT-PCR in the first round (using the HTBI primer set) targeted the TCR CDR3. TCRdb re-derived calls from the multiplex PCR reads in MiXCR, one entry per CDR3 protein. This table has around 210,000 distinct CDR3 sequences, about a sixth appearing once. Sequenced input: blood. The receptors originated from a woman aged 50 to 60 with Graves' hyperthyroidism.

Note on this clonotype: This may be a read error: a much more frequent sequence differs by one nucleotide. The chain joins TRBV20-1 to TRBJ1-1; no reliable D call. Trimming removed 3 bases at V and 4 bases at J, with 12 bases between. The CDR3 loop spans 13 amino acids. The V gene's germline CDR1 is DFQATT and CDR2 SNEGSKA (reference sequence). The CDR3 DNA reads TGCAGTGCTAGTGGAGGAATGAGCACTGAAGCTTTCTTT. Protein: CSASGGMSTEAFF.

The gene calls are TRBV7-3 and TRBJ2-6; possible D gene TRBD1, 6 bases. CDR1 and CDR2 (germline): SGHTA, FQGTGA. Trimming left V 5 bases short and J 4 bases short, with 9 bases between. The CDR3 consists of 14 residues. CDR3 in amino acids: CASSTQGGANVLTF. The CDR3 DNA follows: TGTGCCAGCAGCACGCAGGGGGGGGCCAACGTCCTGACTTTC. Complete variable domain (other parts from reference TRBV7-3 and TRBJ2-6): GAGVSQTPSNKVTEKGKYVELRCDPISGHTALYWYRQSLGQGPEFLIYFQGTGAADDSGLPNDRFFAVRPEGSVSTLKIQRTERGDSAVYLCASSTQGGANVLTFGAGSRLTVL.

This clonotype was seen many times. V is TRBV7-9 and J is TRBJ2-1; weak D call: TRBD1 (6 bases). The CDR3 totals 14 residues. Trimming took off 8 bases at V and 3 bases at J, with 14 bases between the two ends. Germline lookup yields CDR1 SEHNR and CDR2 FQNEAQ (reference sequence). DNA of the CDR3: TGTGCCAGCTCCCGGGACACCGGCTACAATGAGCAGTTCTTC. This encodes CASSRDTGYNEQFF.

The rearrangement links TRBV5-5 to TRBJ2-1; D unresolved. This CDR3 has 15 amino acids. Germline loops: CDR1 SGHKS, CDR2 YYEKEE (reference sequence). Trimming stripped 0 bases from V and 4 bases from J, with 11 bases between. CDR3 coding DNA: TGTGCCAGCAGCTTGGCCCTGGGGTCGTACAATGAGCAGTTCTTC. Residues: CASSLALGSYNEQFF.

The chain combines TRBV29-1 with TRBJ1-2; D is possibly TRBD1 (5 bases). Germline loops: CDR1 SQVTM, CDR2 ANQGSEA. The CDR3 length is 13 residues. V lost 3 bases and J 0 bases, leaving 8 bases between the germline ends. Here the CDR3 reads CSVDREANYGYTF. The CDR3 DNA is TGCAGCGTTGACAGGGAAGCTAACTATGGCTACACCTTC.

Only a few counts were recorded for this clonotype. The chain carries TRBV11-2 and TRBJ2-3, with D uncertain. V was pared by 5 bases and J by 0 bases, with 15 bases between. This CDR3 is built from 16 residues. Germline CDR1 SGHAT, CDR2 FQNNGV. CDR3 loop: CASSVQRVSSTDTQYF. In DNA, the CDR3 is TGTGCCAGCAGCGTTCAACGGGTCTCTAGCACAGATACGCAGTATTTT.

This clonotype was observed at least ten times. This chain uses TRBV18 with TRBJ2-5; D is perhaps TRBD2 (6 bases). Germline lookup yields CDR1 KGHSH and CDR2 LQKENI. V lost 1 base and J lost 5, with 8 bases in between. CDR3 length equals 13 residues. CDR3 amino acids: CASSPQGGETQYF. The CDR3 nucleotides read TGTGCCAGCTCACCACAGGGAGGTGAGACCCAGTACTTC. The whole variable domain, filled in from reference TRBV18 and TRBJ2-5, reads NAGVMQNPRHLVRRRGQEARLRCSPMKGHSHVYWYRQLPEEGLKFMVYLQKENIIDESGMPKERFSAEFPKEGPSILRIQQVVRGDSAAYFCASSPQGGETQYFGPGTRLLVL.

This rearrangement joins TRBV9 to TRBJ1-5; D not resolved. Germline V CDR1 and CDR2: SGDLS, YYNGEE. The V end was cut by 0 bases, the J end by 3 bases, with 4 bases between. This CDR3 has 13 residues. This CDR3 reads CASSVDNNQPQHF. The CDR3 nucleotides read TGTGCCAGCAGCGTAGATAACAATCAGCCCCAGCATTTT.

This sequence joins TRBV28 and TRBJ2-5, with a possible D match to TRBD2 (5 bases). The CDR3 is 14 residues long. The V gene's germline CDR1 is MDHEN and CDR2 SYDVKM. V lost 3 bases and J 5 bases, leaving 13 bases between the germline ends. The CDR3 sequence is CASSLTTGMETQYF. CDR3 coding DNA: TGTGCCAGCAGTTTGACGACGGGGATGGAGACCCAGTACTTC.

The genes are TRBV11-2 and TRBJ2-2; D may correspond to TRBD1 or TRBD2 (6 bases each). Germline V lookup: CDR1 SGHAT, CDR2 FQNNGV. The length of the CDR3 is 15 residues. V lost 2 bases, J lost 4 bases, and 11 bases lay in between. The CDR3 DNA reads TGTGCCAGCAGCTTAATTCGGGGGCGCACCGGGGAGCTGTTTTTT. It is translated as CASSLIRGRTGELFF.

This clonotype was seen many times. The V gene is TRBV28, the J gene TRBJ1-5, with 7 bases identical to TRBD1. Germline trimming cut 7 bases from V and 3 bases from J; bases unmatched to any gene: 9. The CDR3 sequence is 15 residues long. The germline CDR1 and CDR2 sequences are MDHEN and SYDVKM. For the CDR3, the DNA is TGTGCCAGCACCTCGCCCGACAGGGACAATCAGCCCCAGCATTTT. It codes for CASTSPDRDNQPQHF.

This clonotype was counted many times. V is TRBV20-1 and J is TRBJ2-1; 9 nucleotides match TRBD2. The V segment lost 1 base and the J segment 1 base; nucleotides outside the gene matches: 14. The CDR3 loop spans 19 amino acids. CDR1 is DFQATT and CDR2 is SNEGSKA in the germline V gene (reference sequence). The CDR3 reads CSARGLAGKGNFSYNEQFF. The CDR3, as DNA: TGCAGTGCTAGAGGGCTAGCGGGAAAAGGAAATTTTTCCTACAATGAGCAGTTCTTC.

The rearrangement uses TRBV6-1 and TRBJ1-5, with a tentative D call TRBD1 (6 bases). The V gene's germline CDR1 is MNHNS and CDR2 SASEGT. Trimming left V 5 bases short and J 2 bases short, with 16 bases between. There are 16 residues in the CDR3. The CDR3 is CASSSWVGGGNQPQHF. In DNA form, the CDR3 reads TGTGCCAGCAGTTCATGGGTGGGGGGCGGCAATCAGCCCCAGCATTTT.

This rearrangement joins TRBV5-1 to TRBJ2-6; maybe TRBD1 (6 bases). Looked up from germline, CDR1 is SGHRS and CDR2 is YFSETQ. Trimming cost V 4 bases and J 0 bases, with 8 bases left between them. The CDR3 sequence is 15 residues long. CDR3 in DNA: TGCGCCAGCAGCGGGACACACTCTGGGGCCAACGTCCTGACTTTC. It yields the protein CASSGTHSGANVLTF.

This clonotype appeared many times. The chain couples TRBV5-1 to TRBJ2-3, with 7 nucleotides matching TRBD1. In germline, CDR1 is SGHRS, CDR2 YFSETQ. V lost 4 bases and J lost 0; bases outside the gene matches: 5. CDR3 length: 15 amino acids. The DNA of the CDR3 is TGCGCCAGCAGCCCGGGACAGTTAAGCACAGATACGCAGTATTTT. It translates to CASSPGQLSTDTQYF.

This clonotype was counted many times. V usage is TRBV20-1 and J usage is TRBJ2-5; no clear D gene. V lost 5 bases to trimming and J lost 1 base, with 5 bases between them. CDR3 size: 11 residues. Germline V gene lookup returns CDR1 DFQATT and CDR2 SNEGSKA (reference sequence). CDR3 bases: TGCAGTGCTTATTTCCAAGAGACCCAGTACTTC. It encodes CSAYFQETQYF.

This clonotype was seen only a few times. The rearrangement uses TRBV20-1 and TRBJ1-1; D ambiguous. The ends were cut back, 6 bases at V and 7 bases at J, with 15 bases in the middle. The germline V gene encodes CDR1 DFQATT and CDR2 SNEGSKA (reference sequence). This CDR3 spans 12 amino acids. The DNA for the CDR3 is TGCAGTGCGGGCGGGAAGGGTCTTGAAGCTTTCTTT. Protein sequence: CSAGGKGLEAFF.